This TCR beta chain stems from a study of vaccination effects on CD4 cells after COVID-19 (dated by TCRdb to 2021 to 2024). Background on the whole study: Across the study, the median time from the second dose to post-vaccine sampling was 72 days (range 14 to 241). The Oncomine TCR Beta short-read assay on an Illumina iSeq 100 was used to sequence cultures from other donors in the study. A total of 10 COVID-19 convalescent patients and a handful of SARS-CoV-2-naive healthy vaccine recipients were included in the full study. SARS-CoV-2 spike-specific CD4+ TCR repertoires were compared before and after mRNA vaccination in COVID-19 convalescent patients and in infection-naive vaccine recipients. General study outcomes and caveats: The study was limited by a small number of convalescent patients and lacked early post-infection timepoints. In healthy vaccine recipients, vaccine-induced clones were almost all SARS-CoV-2 mono-reactive, with only 1 of 255 being cross-reactive with common cold coronaviruses. Both infection-induced and vaccine-induced clones contracted markedly at late post-vaccination timepoints, which is consistent with waning T cell responses.

Library generation was performed with the immunoSEQ multiplex PCR assay. DNA from the cultured, isolated CD4+ T cells was subjected to TCR beta CDR3 sequencing. As for the authors' bioinformatics: Non-productive TCR sequences were removed, reads were trimmed to the CDR3 region, and CDR3s of at least 7 amino acids were retained. The MANAFEST web app was used to identify antigen-specific clonotypes by comparing expansion in peptide wells with expansion in reference cultures. To count as positive, a clone had to show expansion at FDR<0.05 compared with the reference and with all other wells, an odds ratio above 5, and a frequency above 0.1% in two replicate wells. Clonotypes significantly expanded in SARS-CoV-2 spike wells and in at least one common cold coronavirus spike condition were defined as cross-reactive. Levenshtein distance calculated with the stringdist R package was used to assess CDR3 similarity, and unrooted trees were constructed with ape in R 3.6.1. What TCRdb holds here is the immuneACCESS table cut down to in-frame rearrangements. Part of the clones is not present; checked against another copy, under half of the missing clones reflect an unresolved V gene, and the others are unexplained. For V, J and clone size, that table is used; D and trimming come from the DNA. For this sample the table gives tens of thousands of clones, of which 55% to 70% were detected only once. The ten largest clones represent approximately 8.2% of the sample.

To identify antigen-specific CD4+ T cell clonotypes by their expansion, the ViraFEST assay first stimulated PBMC with viral peptide pools and then applied TCR sequencing. After approximately 11 days of culture, CD4+ T cells were isolated with the EasySep CD4+ T cell isolation kit. Participants received two doses of either the BNT162b2 or the mRNA-1273 mRNA SARS-CoV-2 vaccine. Healthy vaccine recipients had no prior SARS-CoV-2 infection, confirmed by negative nucleocapsid antibodies before and after vaccination. Roughly 2 million PBMC per well were cultured in IMDM with approximately 5% human AB serum, around 10 IU/ml IL-2 and gentamicin, plus 10 ug/ml peptides. Half of the culture medium was replaced with fresh IL-2-containing medium on days 3 and 7. Unless noted otherwise, every peptide stimulation condition was grown in triplicate wells. Using Ficoll-Paque Plus gradient centrifugation, PBMC were separated from whole blood and then either used fresh or cryopreserved at -140C. Overlapping peptide pools spanned the spike proteins of SARS-CoV-2 and the common cold coronaviruses HCoV-NL63, HCoV-OC43 and HCoV-229E. The QIAamp micro DNA kit was used to extract genomic DNA from the cultured CD4+ T cells.

With respect to this clone: Its antigen target is currently unknown. No much larger clone exists at a distance of one base, and base qualities are not known.

The clonotype comes from a human donor who received a COVID-19 vaccine. The source was CD4+ T cells from PBMCs cultured with SARS-CoV-2 spike peptides, collected after COVID-19 vaccination. The sample's cell subset or site label, decoded: SARS-CoV-2 spike overlapping peptide pool stimulation.

The sequenced DNA: TGTGCCAGTAGTATCGGAGCGGGAGCACATCCACCCCTCCACTTT. It codes for CASSIGAGAHPPLHF. The chain uses TRBV19 and TRBJ1-6, with no D gene named confidently. V drops 3 bases and J drops 11 bases, leaving 17 bases in between. CDR1 and CDR2, per the germline V gene (reference sequence), are LNHDA and SQIVND. The CDR3, cysteine through phenylalanine, is 15 amino acids long. Just CDR3 DNA is preserved here, 45 bases in frame from base 1. With the rest looked up from the reference TRBV19 and TRBJ1-6 genes rather than sequenced, the full variable domain is DGGITQSPKYLFRKEGQNVTLSCEQNLNHDAMYWYRQDPGQGLRLIYYSQIVNDFQKGDIAEGYSVSREKKESFPLTVTSAQKNPTAFYLCASSIGAGAHPPLHFGNGTRLTVT.